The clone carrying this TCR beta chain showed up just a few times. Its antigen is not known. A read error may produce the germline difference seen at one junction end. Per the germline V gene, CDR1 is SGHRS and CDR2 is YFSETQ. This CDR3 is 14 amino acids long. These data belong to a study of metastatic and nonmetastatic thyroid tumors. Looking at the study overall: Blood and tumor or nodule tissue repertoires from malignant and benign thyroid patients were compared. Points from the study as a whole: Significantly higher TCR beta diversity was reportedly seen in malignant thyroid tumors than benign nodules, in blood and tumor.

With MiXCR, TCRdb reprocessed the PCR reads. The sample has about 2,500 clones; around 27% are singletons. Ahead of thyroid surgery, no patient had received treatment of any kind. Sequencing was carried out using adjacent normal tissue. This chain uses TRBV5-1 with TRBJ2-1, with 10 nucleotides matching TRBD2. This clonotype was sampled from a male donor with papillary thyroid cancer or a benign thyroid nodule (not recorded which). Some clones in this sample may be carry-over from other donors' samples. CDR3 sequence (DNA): TGTGCCAGCAGCGGGGGGGGCGCAGACAATGAGCAGTTCTTC. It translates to CASSGGGADNEQFF.